The clone carrying this T cell receptor (beta chain) was seen just once. The record originates from a study of blood T cell repertoires in COVID-19. V was pared by 5 bases and J by 0 bases, with 11 bases between. CDR3 length: 14 residues. The germline CDR1 and CDR2 sequences are SGHRS and YFSETQ. Assay used: immunoSEQ multiplex PCR; TCRdb lists only in-frame clones, some missing. The sample lists around 260,000 clones, around four fifths occurring once. Sequenced: PBMCs or T cells enriched from blood (not recorded which). This TCR was sampled from a man in his thirties or forties with acute COVID-19. The V and J genes are TRBV5-1 and TRBJ1-1, with D tentatively TRBD1 (6 bases). The CDR3 sequence: CASSQGTMNTEAFF. The CDR3 DNA reads TGCGCCAGCAGTCAGGGGACCATGAACACTGAAGCTTTCTTT.